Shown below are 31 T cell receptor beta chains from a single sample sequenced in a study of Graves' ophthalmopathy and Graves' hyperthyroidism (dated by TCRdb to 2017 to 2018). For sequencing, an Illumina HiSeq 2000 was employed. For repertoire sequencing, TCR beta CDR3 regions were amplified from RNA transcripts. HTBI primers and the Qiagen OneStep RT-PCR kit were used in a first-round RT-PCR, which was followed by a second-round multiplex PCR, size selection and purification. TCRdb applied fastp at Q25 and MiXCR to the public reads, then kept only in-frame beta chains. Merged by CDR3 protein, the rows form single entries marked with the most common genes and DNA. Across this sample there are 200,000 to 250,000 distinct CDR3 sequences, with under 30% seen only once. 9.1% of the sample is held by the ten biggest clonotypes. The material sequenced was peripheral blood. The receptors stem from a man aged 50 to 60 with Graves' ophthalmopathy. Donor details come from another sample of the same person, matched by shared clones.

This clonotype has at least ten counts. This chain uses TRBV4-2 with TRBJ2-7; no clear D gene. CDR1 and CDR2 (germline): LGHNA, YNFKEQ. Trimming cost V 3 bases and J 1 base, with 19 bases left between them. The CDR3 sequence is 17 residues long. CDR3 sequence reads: CASSQVAASTPSYEQYF. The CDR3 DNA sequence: TGTGCCAGCAGCCAGGTAGCCGCGTCAACCCCTTCCTACGAGCAGTACTTC.

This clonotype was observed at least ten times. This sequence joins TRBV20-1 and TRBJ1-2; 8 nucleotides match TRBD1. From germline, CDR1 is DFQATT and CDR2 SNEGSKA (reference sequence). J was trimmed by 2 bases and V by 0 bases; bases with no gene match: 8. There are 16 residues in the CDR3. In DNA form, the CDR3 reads TGCAGTGCTAGAGATCGATGGGACAGGAGGAACTATGGCTACACCTTC. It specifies CSARDRWDRRNYGYTF.

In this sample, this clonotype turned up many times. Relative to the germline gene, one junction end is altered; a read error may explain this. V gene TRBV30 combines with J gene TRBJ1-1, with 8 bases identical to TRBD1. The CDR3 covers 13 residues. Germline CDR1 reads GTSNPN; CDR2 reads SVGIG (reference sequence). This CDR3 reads CAWSSGGVTEVFF. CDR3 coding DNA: TGTGCCTGGAGTTCAGGGGGCGTCACTGAAGTTTTCTTT.

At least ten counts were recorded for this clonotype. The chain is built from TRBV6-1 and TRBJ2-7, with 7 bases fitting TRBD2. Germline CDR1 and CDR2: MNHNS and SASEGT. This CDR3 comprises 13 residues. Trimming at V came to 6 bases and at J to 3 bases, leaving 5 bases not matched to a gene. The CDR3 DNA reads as TGTGCCAGCAGCCCGGGACTATACTACGAGCAGTACTTC. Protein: CASSPGLYYEQYF.

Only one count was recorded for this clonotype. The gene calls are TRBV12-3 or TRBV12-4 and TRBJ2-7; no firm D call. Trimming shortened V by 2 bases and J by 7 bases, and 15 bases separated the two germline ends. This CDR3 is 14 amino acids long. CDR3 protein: CASSLPPESEEQYF. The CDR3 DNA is TGTGCCAGCAGTTTACCCCCCGAGTCTGAGGAGCAGTACTTC.

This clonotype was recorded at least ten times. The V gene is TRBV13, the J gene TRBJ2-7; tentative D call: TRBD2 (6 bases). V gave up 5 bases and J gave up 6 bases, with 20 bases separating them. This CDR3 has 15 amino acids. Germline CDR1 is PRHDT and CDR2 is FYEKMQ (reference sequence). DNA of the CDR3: TGTGCCAGCAGCCCAGGCGCGGGGAGGACCCTCGAGCAGTACTTC. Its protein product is CASSPGAGRTLEQYF. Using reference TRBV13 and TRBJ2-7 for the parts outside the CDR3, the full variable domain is AAGVIQSPRHLIKEKRETATLKCYPIPRHDTVYWYQQGPGQDPQFLISFYEKMQSDKGSIPDRFSAQQFSDYHSELNMSSLELGDSALYFCASSPGAGRTLEQYFGPGTRLTVT.

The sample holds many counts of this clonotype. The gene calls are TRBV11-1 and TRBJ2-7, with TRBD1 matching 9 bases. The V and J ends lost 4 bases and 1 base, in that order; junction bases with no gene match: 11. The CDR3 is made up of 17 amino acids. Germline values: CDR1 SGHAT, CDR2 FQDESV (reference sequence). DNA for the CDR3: TGTGCCAGCAGCTCCTCCTTCCCCGGGACAGGGTCCTACGAGCAGTACTTC. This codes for CASSSSFPGTGSYEQYF. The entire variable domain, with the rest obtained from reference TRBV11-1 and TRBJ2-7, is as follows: EAEVAQSPRYKITEKSQAVAFWCDPISGHATLYWYRQILGQGPELLVQFQDESVVDDSQLPKDRFSAERLKGVDSTLKIQPAELGDSAMYLCASSSSFPGTGSYEQYFGPGTRLTVT.

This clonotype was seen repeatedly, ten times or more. The CDR3 bases are TGCGCCAGCAGCTTGTCTGAATCTGAAGTCGAGACCCAGTACTTC. Its translation is CASSLSESEVETQYF. The V call is TRBV5-1, the J call TRBJ2-5; D not resolved. Germline CDR1 reads SGHRS; CDR2 reads YFSETQ. This CDR3 has 15 amino acids. V lost 1 base and J 5 bases, leaving 15 bases between the germline ends.

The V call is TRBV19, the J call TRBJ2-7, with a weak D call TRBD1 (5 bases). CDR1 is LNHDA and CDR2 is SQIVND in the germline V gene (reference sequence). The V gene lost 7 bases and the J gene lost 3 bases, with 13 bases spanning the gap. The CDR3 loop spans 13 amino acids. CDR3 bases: TGTGCCAGTAAGGGGCAAGGGGACTACGAGCAGTACTTC. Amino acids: CASKGQGDYEQYF.

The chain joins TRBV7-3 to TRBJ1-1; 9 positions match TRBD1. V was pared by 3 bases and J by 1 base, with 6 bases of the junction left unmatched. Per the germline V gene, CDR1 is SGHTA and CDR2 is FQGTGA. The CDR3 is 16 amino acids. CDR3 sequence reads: CASSFHRQGGNTEAFF. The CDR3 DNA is TGTGCCAGCAGCTTCCATCGACAGGGGGGGAACACTGAAGCTTTCTTT.

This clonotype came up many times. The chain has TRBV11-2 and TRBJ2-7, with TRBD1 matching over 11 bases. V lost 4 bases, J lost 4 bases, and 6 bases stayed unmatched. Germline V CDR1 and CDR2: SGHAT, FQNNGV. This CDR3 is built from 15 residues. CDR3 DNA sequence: TGTGCCAGCAGCTCCCCCGGGACAGGGGGGTACGAGCAGTACTTC. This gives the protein CASSSPGTGGYEQYF.

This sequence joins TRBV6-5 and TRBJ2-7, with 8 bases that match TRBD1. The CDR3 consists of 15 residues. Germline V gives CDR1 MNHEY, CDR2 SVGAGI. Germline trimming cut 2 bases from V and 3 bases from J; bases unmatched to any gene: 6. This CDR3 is CASSYRTGRIYEQYF. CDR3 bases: TGTGCCAGCAGTTACCGGACAGGGAGAATCTACGAGCAGTACTTC.

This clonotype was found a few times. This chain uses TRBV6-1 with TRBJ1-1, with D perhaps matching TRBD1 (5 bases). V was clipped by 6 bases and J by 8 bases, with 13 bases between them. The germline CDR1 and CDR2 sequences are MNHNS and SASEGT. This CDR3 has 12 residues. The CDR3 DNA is TGTGCCAGCAGAAGGGACCCAAGAGAAGCTTTCTTT. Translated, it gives CASRRDPREAFF.

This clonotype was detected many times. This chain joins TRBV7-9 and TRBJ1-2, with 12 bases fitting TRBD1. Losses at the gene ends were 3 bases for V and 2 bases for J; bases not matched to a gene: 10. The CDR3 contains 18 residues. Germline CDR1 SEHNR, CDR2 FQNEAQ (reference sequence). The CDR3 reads CASSFWGQGATKNYGYTF. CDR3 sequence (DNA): TGTGCCAGCAGCTTCTGGGGACAGGGGGCCACCAAGAACTATGGCTACACCTTC.

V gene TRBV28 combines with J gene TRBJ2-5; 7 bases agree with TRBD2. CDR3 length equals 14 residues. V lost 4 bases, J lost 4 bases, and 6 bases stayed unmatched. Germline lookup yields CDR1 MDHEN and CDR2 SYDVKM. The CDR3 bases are TGTGCCAGCAGTTGGGAGGGAAGAAGAGAGACCCAGTACTTC. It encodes CASSWEGRRETQYF.

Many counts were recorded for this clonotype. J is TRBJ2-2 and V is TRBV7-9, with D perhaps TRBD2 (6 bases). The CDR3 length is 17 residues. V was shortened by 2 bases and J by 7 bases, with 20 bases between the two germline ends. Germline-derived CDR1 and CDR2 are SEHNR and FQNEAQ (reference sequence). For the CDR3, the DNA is TGTGCCAGCAGCTTAACCGCGGGATGGCTAGGCGGCGGGGAGCTGTTTTTT. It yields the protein CASSLTAGWLGGGELFF.

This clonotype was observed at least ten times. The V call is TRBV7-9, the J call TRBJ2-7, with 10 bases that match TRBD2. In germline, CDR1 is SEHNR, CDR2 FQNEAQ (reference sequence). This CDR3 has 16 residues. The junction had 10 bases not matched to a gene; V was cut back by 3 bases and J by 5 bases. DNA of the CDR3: TGTGCCAGCAGCTTGTCCTTAGCGGGAGGACTGGACGAGCAGTACTTC. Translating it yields CASSLSLAGGLDEQYF.

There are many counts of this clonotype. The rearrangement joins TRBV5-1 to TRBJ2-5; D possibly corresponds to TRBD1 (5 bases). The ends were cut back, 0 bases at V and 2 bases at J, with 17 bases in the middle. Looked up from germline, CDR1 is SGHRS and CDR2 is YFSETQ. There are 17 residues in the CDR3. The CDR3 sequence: CASSLGGGSVLQETQYF. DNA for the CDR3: TGCGCCAGCAGCTTGGGGGGCGGCTCGGTATTGCAAGAGACCCAGTACTTC.

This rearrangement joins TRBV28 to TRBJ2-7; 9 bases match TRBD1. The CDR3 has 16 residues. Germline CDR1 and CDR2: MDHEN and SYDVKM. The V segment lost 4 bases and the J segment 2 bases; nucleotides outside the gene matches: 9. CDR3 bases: TGTGCCAGCAGTTATCACAGGGGGCTCGGGACCTACGAGCAGTACTTC. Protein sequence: CASSYHRGLGTYEQYF.

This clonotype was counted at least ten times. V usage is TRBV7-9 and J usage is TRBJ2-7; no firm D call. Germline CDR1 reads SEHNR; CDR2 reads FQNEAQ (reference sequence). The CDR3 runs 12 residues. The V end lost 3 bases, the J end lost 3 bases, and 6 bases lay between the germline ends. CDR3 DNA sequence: TGTGCCAGCAGCTTGGCAGACTACGAGCAGTACTTC. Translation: CASSLADYEQYF.

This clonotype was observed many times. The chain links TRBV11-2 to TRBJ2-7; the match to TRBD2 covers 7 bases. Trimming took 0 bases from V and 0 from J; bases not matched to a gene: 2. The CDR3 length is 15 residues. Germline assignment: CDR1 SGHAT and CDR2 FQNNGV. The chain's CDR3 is CASSLDGRFSYEQYF. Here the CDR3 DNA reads TGTGCCAGCAGCTTAGACGGGAGGTTCTCCTACGAGCAGTACTTC. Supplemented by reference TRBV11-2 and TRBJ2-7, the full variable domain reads EAGVAQSPRYKIIEKRQSVAFWCNPISGHATLYWYQQILGQGPKLLIQFQNNGVVDDSQLPKDRFSAERLKGVDSTLKIQPAKLEDSAVYLCASSLDGRFSYEQYFGPGTRLTVT.

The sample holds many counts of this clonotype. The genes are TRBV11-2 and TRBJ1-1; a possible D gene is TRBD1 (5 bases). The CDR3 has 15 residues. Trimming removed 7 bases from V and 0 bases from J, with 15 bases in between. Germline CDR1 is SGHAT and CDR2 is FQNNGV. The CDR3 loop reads CASNPAGLLNTEAFF. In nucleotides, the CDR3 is TGTGCCAGCAACCCTGCGGGACTGCTGAACACTGAAGCTTTCTTT.

CDR3 sequence: CASSYSISQSNYGYTF. CDR3 DNA: TGTGCCAGCAGTTACTCGATTAGCCAGTCTAACTATGGCTACACCTTC. V usage is TRBV6-5 and J usage is TRBJ1-2, with no clear D. Per the germline V gene, CDR1 is MNHEY and CDR2 is SVGAGI. The CDR3 runs to 16 residues. The V end was cut by 0 bases, the J end by 0 bases, with 11 bases between.

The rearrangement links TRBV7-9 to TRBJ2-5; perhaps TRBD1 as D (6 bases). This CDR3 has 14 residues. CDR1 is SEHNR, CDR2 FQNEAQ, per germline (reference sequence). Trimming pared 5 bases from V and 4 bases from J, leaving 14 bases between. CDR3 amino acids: CASSPDRGGETQYF. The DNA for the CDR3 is TGTGCCAGCAGCCCGGACAGAGGAGGAGAGACCCAGTACTTC. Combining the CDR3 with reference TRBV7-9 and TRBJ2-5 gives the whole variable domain DTGVSQNPRHKITKRGQNVTFRCDPISEHNRLYWYRQTLGQGPEFLTYFQNEAQLEKSRLLSDRFSAERPKGSFSTLEIQRTEQGDSAMYLCASSPDRGGETQYFGPGTRLLVL.

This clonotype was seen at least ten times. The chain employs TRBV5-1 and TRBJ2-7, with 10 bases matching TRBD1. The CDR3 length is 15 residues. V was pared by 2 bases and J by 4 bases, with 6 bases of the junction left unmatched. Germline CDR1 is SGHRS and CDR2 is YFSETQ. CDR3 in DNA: TGCGCCAGCAGCTTTGGAGGGACAGGGGTTTACGAGCAGTACTTC. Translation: CASSFGGTGVYEQYF.

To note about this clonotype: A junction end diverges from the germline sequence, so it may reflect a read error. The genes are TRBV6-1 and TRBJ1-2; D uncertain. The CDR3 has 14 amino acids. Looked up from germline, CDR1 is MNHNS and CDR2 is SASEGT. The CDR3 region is CASSQAFKDYGYTF. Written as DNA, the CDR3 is TGTGCCAGCAGTCAAGCCTTCAAGGACTATGGCTACACCTTC.

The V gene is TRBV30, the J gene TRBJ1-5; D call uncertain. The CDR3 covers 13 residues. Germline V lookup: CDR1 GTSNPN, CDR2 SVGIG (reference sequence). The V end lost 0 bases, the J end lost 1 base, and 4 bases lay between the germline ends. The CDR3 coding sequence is TGTGCCTGGAGTGTCCAGAGCAATCAGCCCCAGCATTTT. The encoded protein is CAWSVQSNQPQHF.

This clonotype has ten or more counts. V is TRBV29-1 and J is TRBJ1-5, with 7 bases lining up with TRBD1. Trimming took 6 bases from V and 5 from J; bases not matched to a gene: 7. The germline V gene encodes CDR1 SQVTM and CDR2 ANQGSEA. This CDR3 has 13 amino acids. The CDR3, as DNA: TGCAGCGTCGCCGACAGGGAGGATCAGCCCCAGCATTTT. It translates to CSVADREDQPQHF.

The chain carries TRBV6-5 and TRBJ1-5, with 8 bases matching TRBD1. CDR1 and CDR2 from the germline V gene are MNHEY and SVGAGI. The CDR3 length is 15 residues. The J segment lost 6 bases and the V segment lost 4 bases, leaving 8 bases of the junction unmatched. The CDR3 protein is CASSFGQGAVQPQHF. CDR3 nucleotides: TGTGCCAGCAGTTTCGGTCAGGGGGCCGTTCAGCCCCAGCATTTT.

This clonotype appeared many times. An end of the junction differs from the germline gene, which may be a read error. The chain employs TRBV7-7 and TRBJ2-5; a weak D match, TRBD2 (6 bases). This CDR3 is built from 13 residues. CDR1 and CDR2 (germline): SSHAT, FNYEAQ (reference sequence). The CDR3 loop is CASSWRLEETQYF. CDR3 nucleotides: TGTGCTAGCAGCTGGAGACTAGAAGAGACCCAGTACTTC.

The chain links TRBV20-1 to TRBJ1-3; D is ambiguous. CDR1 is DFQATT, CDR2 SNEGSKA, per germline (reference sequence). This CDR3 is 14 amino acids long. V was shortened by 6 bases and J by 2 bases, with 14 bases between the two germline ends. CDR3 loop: CSAEGDSPGNTIYF. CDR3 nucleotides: TGCAGTGCCGAGGGTGATTCCCCTGGAAACACCATATATTTT.